Below are 9 T cell receptor beta chains sequenced from a single sample in a study of CD8+ T cells in alopecia areata (dated by TCRdb to the late 2010s). Interpreted using the paper, the time point label stands for: four to five weeks on oral tofacitinib. What the treatment or condition label conveys for this sample: oral pan-JAK inhibitor, 5-10 mg twice daily. Library preparation employed the immunoSEQ multiplex PCR assay. RNA was extracted from all samples and reverse transcribed into cDNA as template for TCR sequencing. TCRdb obtained this table from immuneACCESS and retained in-frame rearrangements with V and J assigned. These tables miss some clones; where compared with another copy, unresolved V genes account for less than half of the shortfall, and the remainder is unexplained. Here the sample has roughly 200,000 clones; 45% to 75% occur a single time. The top ten clones comprise roughly 3.3% of the sample.

Material: CD4+ T cells sorted from blood, obtained at week 4, from a patient treated with tofacitinib. These receptors came from a human donor with alopecia areata.

Only a few counts were recorded for this clone. The chain is built from TRBV7-2 and TRBJ2-3; either TRBD1 or TRBD2 may supply D (5 bases each). The CDR3 sequence is 15 residues long. With 3 bases removed from V and 1 base from J, the gap between germline ends came to 11 bases. The germline V gene encodes CDR1 SGHTA and CDR2 FQGNSA. In nucleotides, the CDR3 is TGTGCCAGCAGCTTCGGACGGGGACGCACAGATACGCAGTATTTT. Protein product: CASSFGRGRTDTQYF.

This clone was picked up a small number of times. The chain carries TRBV6-6 and TRBJ2-2; 7 nucleotides agree with TRBD2. J gave up 1 base and V 5 bases, and 4 bases lay outside the gene matches. The CDR3 sequence is 15 residues long. Per germline, CDR1 MNHNY and CDR2 SVGAGI (reference sequence). CDR3 nucleotides: TGTGCCAGCAGTGACTTAGCGGGGAACACCGGGGAGCTGTTTTTT. Amino acids: CASSDLAGNTGELFF.

The chain employs TRBV5-6 and TRBJ1-2, with D maybe TRBD1 (5 bases). V was trimmed by 4 bases and J by 2 bases, leaving 15 bases between them. The CDR3 covers 15 residues. Germline V gene lookup returns CDR1 SGHDT and CDR2 YYEEEE. This CDR3 is CASSTTRDANYGYTF. In nucleotides, the CDR3 is TGTGCCAGCAGCACTACTAGGGACGCAAACTATGGCTACACCTTC.

V and J are TRBV9 and TRBJ2-1; 8 bases line up with TRBD1. The CDR3 is made up of 15 amino acids. With V trimmed by 0 bases and J by 4 bases, 3 bases remained unmatched. CDR1 and CDR2 (germline): SGDLS, YYNGEE. The CDR3 loop is CASSVATGGYNEQFF. The DNA of the CDR3 is TGTGCCAGCAGCGTAGCAACAGGGGGTTACAATGAGCAGTTCTTC.

The chain joins TRBV19 to TRBJ2-1; unclear D gene. This CDR3 is built from 16 residues. Trimming took 5 bases from V and 1 from J, leaving 15 bases between them. Germline CDR1 reads LNHDA; CDR2 reads SQIVND (reference sequence). The chain's CDR3 is CASSSLVAPSYNEQFF. The DNA of the CDR3 is TGTGCCAGTAGTTCCCTTGTTGCACCGTCCTACAATGAGCAGTTCTTC.

The sample holds a few counts of this clone. V and J are TRBV28 and TRBJ2-7; perhaps TRBD1 as D (5 bases). Germline CDR1 and CDR2: MDHEN and SYDVKM. Between the trimmed V and J ends, which lost 7 bases and 6 bases, there was a span of 19 bases. The CDR3 has 14 residues. The CDR3 region is CASTPGQGRSEQYF. CDR3 in DNA: TGTGCCAGCACCCCAGGGCAGGGAAGGTCCGAGCAGTACTTC.

The chain combines TRBV30 with TRBJ1-1; the D is unclear. CDR1 and CDR2 from the germline V gene are GTSNPN and SVGIG (reference sequence). The CDR3 runs to 13 residues. Trimming took off 2 bases at V and 3 bases at J, with 10 bases between the two ends. The chain's CDR3 is CAWSLGTDTEAFF. The CDR3, as DNA: TGTGCCTGGAGTCTGGGTACGGACACTGAAGCTTTCTTT.

The V and J genes are TRBV30 and TRBJ1-5; D may be TRBD1 (5 bases). The CDR3 runs to 13 residues. V was cut by 8 bases and J by 6 bases, with 17 bases left in between. Germline V gene data show CDR1 as GTSNPN and CDR2 as SVGIG (reference sequence). In DNA form, the CDR3 reads TGTGCCCATGGGGCCAAAGGCAGTCAGCCCCAGCATTTT. This encodes CAHGAKGSQPQHF.

This clone occurred a few times. The chain employs TRBV4-1 and TRBJ2-7; 9 bases match TRBD1. The ends lost 2 bases at V and 4 bases at J; junction bases unmatched: 3. The germline V gene encodes CDR1 MGHRA and CDR2 YSYEKL. The CDR3 runs 14 residues. In DNA, the CDR3 is TGCGCCAGCAGCCAACCGACAGGGGGGTACGAGCAGTACTTC. Amino acids: CASSQPTGGYEQYF.